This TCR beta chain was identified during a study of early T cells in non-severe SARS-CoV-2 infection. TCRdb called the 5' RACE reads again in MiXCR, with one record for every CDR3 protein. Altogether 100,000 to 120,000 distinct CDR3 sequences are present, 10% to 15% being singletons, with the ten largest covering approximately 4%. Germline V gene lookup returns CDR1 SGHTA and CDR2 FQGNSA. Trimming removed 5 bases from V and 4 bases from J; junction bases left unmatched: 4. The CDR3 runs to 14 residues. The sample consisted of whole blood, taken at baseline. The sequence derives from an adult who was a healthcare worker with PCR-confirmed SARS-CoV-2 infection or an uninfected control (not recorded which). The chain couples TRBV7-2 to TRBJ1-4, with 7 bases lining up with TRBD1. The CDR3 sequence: CASSRQGLNEKLFF. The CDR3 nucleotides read TGTGCCAGCAGCCGACAGGGACTTAATGAAAAACTGTTTTTT. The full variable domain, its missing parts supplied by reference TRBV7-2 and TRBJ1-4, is GAGVSQSPSNKVTEKGKDVELRCDPISGHTALYWYRQSLGQGLEFLIYFQGNSAPDKSGLPSDRFSAERTGGSVSTLTIQRTQQEDSAVYLCASSRQGLNEKLFFGSGTQLSVL.